At least ten counts were recorded for the clone carrying this T cell receptor (beta chain). Antigen unknown. This sample's time point: healthy volunteer bleed at 6 weeks. Total RNA was isolated from whole blood that had not been fractionated. The data were taken from a study of human T cells and chemical hapten exposure. The library tagged individual cDNA molecules with unique molecular identifiers. TCRdb re-derived calls from the RACE reads in MiXCR, one entry per CDR3 protein. Of under 45,000 distinct CDR3 sequences in the sample, less than 5.5% were seen once. The CDR3 sequence is 13 residues long. The germline CDR1 and CDR2 sequences are SQVTM and ANQGSEA. V lost 4 bases to trimming and J lost 3 bases; unmatched junction nucleotides: 5. General study findings and limits: DPC sensitization left the count of TCRs above 1 in 1000 unchanged.

Sequenced sample: whole blood. This receptor was taken from a human donor in good health. Some clones in this sample may be carry-over from other donors' samples. V and J are TRBV29-1 and TRBJ1-1; 7 positions agree with TRBD1. The CDR3 is CSVARGSDTEAFF. The CDR3 DNA reads TGCAGCGTTGCCAGGGGGTCGGACACTGAAGCTTTCTTT.